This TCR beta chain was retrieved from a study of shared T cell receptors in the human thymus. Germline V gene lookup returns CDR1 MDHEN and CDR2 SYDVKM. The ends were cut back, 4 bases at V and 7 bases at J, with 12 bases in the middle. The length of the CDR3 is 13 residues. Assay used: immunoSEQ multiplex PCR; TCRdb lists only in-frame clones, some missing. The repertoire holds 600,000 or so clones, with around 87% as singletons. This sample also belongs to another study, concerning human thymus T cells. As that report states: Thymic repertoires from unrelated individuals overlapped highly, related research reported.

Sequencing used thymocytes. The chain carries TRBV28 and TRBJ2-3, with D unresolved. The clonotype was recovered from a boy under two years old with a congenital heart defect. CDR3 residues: CASSSPHQNTQYF. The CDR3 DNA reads TGTGCCAGCAGTTCTCCACACCAAAATACGCAGTATTTT.